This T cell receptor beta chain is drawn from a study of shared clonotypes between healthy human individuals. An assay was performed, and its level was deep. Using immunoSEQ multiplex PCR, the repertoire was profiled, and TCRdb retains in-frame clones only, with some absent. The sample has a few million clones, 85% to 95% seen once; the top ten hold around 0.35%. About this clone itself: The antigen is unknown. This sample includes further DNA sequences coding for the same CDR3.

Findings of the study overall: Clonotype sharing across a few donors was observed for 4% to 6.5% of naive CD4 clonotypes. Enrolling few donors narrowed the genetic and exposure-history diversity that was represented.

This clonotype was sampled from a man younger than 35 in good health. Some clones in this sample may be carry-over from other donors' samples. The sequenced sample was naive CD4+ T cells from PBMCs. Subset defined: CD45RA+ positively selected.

CDR3: CASSVASSGANVLTF. Here the CDR3 DNA reads TGTGCCAGCAGCGTAGCCAGCTCTGGGGCCAACGTCCTGACTTTC. The chain has TRBV9 and TRBJ2-6; D not resolved. Between the trimmed V and J ends, which lost 0 bases and 0 bases, there was a span of 4 bases. CDR3 length: 15 amino acids. The V gene's germline CDR1 is SGDLS and CDR2 YYNGEE.